This record covers a single T cell receptor (beta chain). The entry originates in a study of shared clonotypes between healthy human individuals. Study in general: CD4 naive and CD4 memory each took three plates per donor, while CD8 naive took two and CD8 memory one.

The V segment lost 5 bases and the J segment 0 bases; nucleotides outside the gene matches: 3. Germline lookup yields CDR1 SGHTA and CDR2 FQGNSA. The CDR3 extends over 15 amino acids. Deep was the level at which the assay was run. It was approximately 0.2 ug DNA, around 32,000 T cell genomes, that sorted-subset replicate PCRs used. Per the original data handling: As immunoSEQ supplied junction-only sequences (without quality scores), filtering differed. The repertoire was sequenced with immunoSEQ multiplex PCR; TCRdb's copy has only in-frame clones and lacks some. The DNA gave D and trimming, while V, J and clone size come from that table. The profile shows some 2,500,000 clones, just under 95% of them singletons.

This clonotype originated in a man younger than 35 in good health. Some clones in this sample may be carry-over from other donors' samples. V usage is TRBV7-2 and J usage is TRBJ2-1, with 8 nucleotides matching TRBD2. Sample: naive CD4+ T cells from PBMCs. Subset noted: CD45RA+ positively selected. The CDR3 here is CASSRGTSSYNEQFF. The CDR3 DNA follows: TGTGCCAGCAGCCGGGGGACTAGCTCCTACAATGAGCAGTTCTTC.